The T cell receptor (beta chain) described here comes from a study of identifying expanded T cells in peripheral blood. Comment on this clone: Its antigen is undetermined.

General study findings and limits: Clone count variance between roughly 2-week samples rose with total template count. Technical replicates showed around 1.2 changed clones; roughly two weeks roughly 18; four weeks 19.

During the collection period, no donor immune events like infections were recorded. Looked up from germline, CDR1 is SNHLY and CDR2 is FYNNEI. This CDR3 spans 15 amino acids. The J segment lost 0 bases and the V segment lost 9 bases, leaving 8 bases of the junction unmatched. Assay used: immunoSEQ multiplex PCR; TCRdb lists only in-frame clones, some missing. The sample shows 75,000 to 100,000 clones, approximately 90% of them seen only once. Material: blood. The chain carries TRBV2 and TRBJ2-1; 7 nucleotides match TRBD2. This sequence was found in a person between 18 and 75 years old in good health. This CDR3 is CASPAGEVSYNEQFF. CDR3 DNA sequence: TGTGCCAGTCCTGCGGGGGAGGTCTCCTACAATGAGCAGTTCTTC.